A single sample is the source of the 20 T cell receptor beta chains below, sequenced in a study of T cell responses to AZD1222 COVID-19 vaccine. Assay used: immunoSEQ multiplex PCR; TCRdb lists only in-frame clones, some missing. Of about 130,000 clones in the sample, more than 85% were seen once. Here the sequenced sample was peripheral blood, taken on day 0 of AZD1222 vaccination. The receptors originated from an adult in good health.

J is TRBJ1-4 and V is TRBV5-6, with 8 bases aligning to TRBD1. CDR3 size: 13 residues. Germline CDR1 and CDR2: SGHDT and YYEEEE. With 3 bases clipped from V and 6 bases from J, the junction kept 1 base outside the gene matches. The chain's CDR3 is CASSSGGYEKLFF. For the CDR3, the DNA is TGTGCCAGCAGCTCAGGGGGCTATGAAAAACTGTTTTTT.

The genes are TRBV13 and TRBJ2-3; 7 nucleotides agree with TRBD1. The V and J ends lost 2 bases and 2 bases, in that order; junction bases with no gene match: 4. Germline V gives CDR1 PRHDT, CDR2 FYEKMQ (reference sequence). The CDR3 totals 15 residues. Here the CDR3 reads CASSLRTGPTDTQYF. CDR3 nucleotides: TGTGCCAGCAGCTTAAGGACAGGCCCCACAGATACGCAGTATTTT. Variable domain in full (rest from reference TRBV13 and TRBJ2-3): AAGVIQSPRHLIKEKRETATLKCYPIPRHDTVYWYQQGPGQDPQFLISFYEKMQSDKGSIPDRFSAQQFSDYHSELNMSSLELGDSALYFCASSLRTGPTDTQYFGPGTRLTVL.

The chain carries TRBV5-8 and TRBJ2-7; 7 positions agree with TRBD2. J gave up 3 bases and V 4 bases, and 10 bases lay outside the gene matches. The CDR3 is 15 residues long. From germline, CDR1 is SGHTS and CDR2 YDEGEE. This CDR3 reads CASSGRGFAIYEQYF. In DNA form, the CDR3 reads TGTGCCAGCAGCGGGAGGGGATTTGCGATCTACGAGCAGTACTTC.

The genes are TRBV25-1 and TRBJ1-6; D may be TRBD1 (5 bases). CDR1 is MGHDK, CDR2 SYGVNS, per germline. This CDR3 has 14 amino acids. Trimming cost V 3 bases and J 10 bases, with 13 bases left between them. CDR3 sequence (DNA): TGTGCCAGCAGTGACACAGGTTTAAAGTCACCCCTCCACTTT. It specifies CASSDTGLKSPLHF.

The sample holds one count of this clone. V and J are TRBV7-2 and TRBJ2-1; 9 nucleotides line up with TRBD1. CDR3 size: 17 residues. Looked up from germline, CDR1 is SGHTA and CDR2 is FQGNSA. V was pared by 0 bases and J by 4 bases, with 7 bases of the junction left unmatched. CDR3 region: CASSLARTGVGYNEQFF. The CDR3 nucleotides are TGTGCCAGCAGCTTAGCGCGGACAGGGGTGGGGTACAATGAGCAGTTCTTC.

The chain carries TRBV2 and TRBJ1-2; D remains ambiguous. This CDR3 comprises 14 residues. Between the trimmed V and J ends, which lost 4 bases and 8 bases, there was a span of 17 bases. Germline-derived CDR1 and CDR2 are SNHLY and FYNNEI. The CDR3 DNA is TGTGCCAGCAGTGGATTTTTCGGGGTAAGAGGCTACACCTTC. Its protein is CASSGFFGVRGYTF.

The rearrangement joins TRBV10-3 to TRBJ1-1; D unresolved. Germline lookup yields CDR1 ENHRY and CDR2 SYGVKD. This CDR3 contains 14 residues. V lost 4 bases to trimming and J lost 1 base, with 10 bases between them. CDR3 amino acids: CAISANSGNTEAFF. The CDR3 bases are TGTGCCATCAGTGCAAACAGTGGGAACACTGAAGCTTTCTTT.

The gene calls are TRBV19 and TRBJ1-5; possibly TRBD1 for D (6 bases). CDR1 is LNHDA and CDR2 is SQIVND in the germline V gene (reference sequence). This CDR3 is 15 amino acids long. V shed 7 bases and J shed 6 bases, with 19 bases lying between them. CDR3 nucleotide sequence: TGTGCCAGTACCCTATGGGGGGCCGGTGGTCAGCCCCAGCATTTT. Amino acid sequence: CASTLWGAGGQPQHF.

The rearrangement uses TRBV24-1 and TRBJ2-1, with 8 nucleotides matching TRBD1. Germline V gives CDR1 KGHDR, CDR2 SFDVKD. The J segment lost 0 bases and the V segment lost 3 bases, leaving 6 bases of the junction unmatched. This CDR3 has 17 residues. The CDR3 coding sequence is TGTGCCACCAGTGATGGAACAGGGGGTATCTCCTACAATGAGCAGTTCTTC. It translates to CATSDGTGGISYNEQFF.

The rearrangement uses TRBV4-2 and TRBJ1-2; the match to TRBD1 covers 8 bases. The J segment lost 8 bases and the V segment lost 3 bases, leaving 11 bases of the junction unmatched. This CDR3 is 15 amino acids long. Per the germline V gene, CDR1 is LGHNA and CDR2 is YNFKEQ. The chain's CDR3 is CASSHTGQGDRGYTF. CDR3 nucleotides: TGTGCCAGCAGCCATACCGGACAGGGAGATCGGGGCTACACCTTC.

The V and J genes are TRBV5-1 and TRBJ2-7, with a possible D match to TRBD2 (5 bases). Germline CDR1 is SGHRS and CDR2 is YFSETQ. This CDR3 comprises 16 residues. Trimming pared 0 bases from V and 3 bases from J, leaving 16 bases between. CDR3 nucleotide sequence: TGCGCCAGCAGCTTGGGATCGTCACTAGGTCACTACGAGCAGTACTTC. Its translation: CASSLGSSLGHYEQYF. Filled out from reference TRBV5-1 and TRBJ2-7, the complete variable domain reads KAGVTQTPRYLIKTRGQQVTLSCSPISGHRSVSWYQQTPGQGLQFLFEYFSETQRNKGNFPGRFSGRQFSNSRSEMNVSTLELGDSALYLCASSLGSSLGHYEQYFGPGTRLTVT.

V usage is TRBV9 and J usage is TRBJ2-3; D gene unclear. V was clipped by 4 bases and J by 4 bases, with 13 bases between them. Germline V gene lookup returns CDR1 SGDLS and CDR2 YYNGEE. The CDR3 spans 14 residues. In DNA form, the CDR3 reads TGTGCCAGCAGCTCCTGGCGGAGCTCAGATACGCAGTATTTT. This encodes CASSSWRSSDTQYF.

This clone was seen a single time. CDR3 DNA sequence: TGTGCCAGCAGCCAAGTGAAAGGGCTAGGCAATGAGCAGTTCTTC. It yields the protein CASSQVKGLGNEQFF. The chain is built from TRBV11-2 and TRBJ2-1, with D hard to call. Trimming removed 5 bases from V and 6 bases from J, with 17 bases in between. The CDR3 runs to 15 residues. CDR1 and CDR2 (germline): SGHAT, FQNNGV. The entire variable domain, with the rest obtained from reference TRBV11-2 and TRBJ2-1, is as follows: EAGVAQSPRYKIIEKRQSVAFWCNPISGHATLYWYQQILGQGPKLLIQFQNNGVVDDSQLPKDRFSAERLKGVDSTLKIQPAKLEDSAVYLCASSQVKGLGNEQFFGPGTRLTVL.

This chain connects TRBV12-5 to TRBJ2-1; 11 nucleotides align to TRBD1. V trimming: 6 bases; J trimming: 4 bases; junction bases outside the gene matches: 5. CDR1 is LGHNT and CDR2 is FRNRAP in the germline V gene. This CDR3 spans 15 amino acids. The CDR3 sequence is CASGPGQGAYNEQFF. In nucleotides, the CDR3 is TGTGCTAGTGGCCCAGGACAGGGGGCTTACAATGAGCAGTTCTTC. Based on the CDR3 plus reference TRBV12-5 and TRBJ2-1, the full variable domain is DARVTQTPRHKVTEMGQEVTMRCQPILGHNTVFWYRQTMMQGLELLAYFRNRAPLDDSGMPKDRFSAEMPDATLATLKIQPSEPRDSAVYFCASGPGQGAYNEQFFGPGTRLTVL.

This clone was observed a single time. The chain joins TRBV9 to TRBJ2-2, with TRBD1 identical over 7 bases. Per germline, CDR1 SGDLS and CDR2 YYNGEE. V lost 2 bases to trimming and J lost 1 base; unmatched junction nucleotides: 5. The CDR3 spans 16 residues. The CDR3 region is CASSVRQGRNTGELFF. CDR3 DNA sequence: TGTGCCAGCAGCGTCAGACAGGGCCGGAACACCGGGGAGCTGTTTTTT.

This chain joins TRBV9 and TRBJ1-6; TRBD1 agrees at 8 bases. Germline-derived CDR1 and CDR2 are SGDLS and YYNGEE. This CDR3 spans 14 amino acids. CDR3 residues: CATSTGQGASPLHF. The CDR3 region has the DNA TGTGCGACCAGTACCGGACAGGGAGCTTCACCCCTCCACTTT.

The chain is built from TRBV4-1 and TRBJ1-6; possible D gene TRBD1, 5 bases. V lost 5 bases, J lost 6 bases, and 11 bases lay in between. The CDR3 consists of 14 residues. Per germline, CDR1 MGHRA and CDR2 YSYEKL. The DNA for the CDR3 is TGCGCCAGCAGCTTTACAGGTGGTAATTCACCCCTCCACTTT. Protein product: CASSFTGGNSPLHF.

The genes are TRBV9 and TRBJ2-2; TRBD1 might be the D (6 bases). The CDR3 consists of 16 residues. The V end was cut by 4 bases, the J end by 3 bases, with 16 bases between. Looked up from germline, CDR1 is SGDLS and CDR2 is YYNGEE. The CDR3 loop is CASSPRDTPHTGELFF. The CDR3 DNA reads TGTGCCAGCAGCCCCCGGGACACCCCGCACACCGGGGAGCTGTTTTTT.

CDR3 sequence reads: CASSLADPHEQYF. The DNA for the CDR3 is TGTGCCAGCAGTTTGGCCGACCCACACGAGCAGTACTTC. The chain has TRBV12-3 or TRBV12-4 and TRBJ2-7; D call uncertain. The length of the CDR3 is 13 residues. V lost 3 bases and J lost 5, with 11 bases in between.

V usage is TRBV4-3 and J usage is TRBJ2-1, with a tentative D call TRBD1 (5 bases). CDR1 and CDR2 (germline): LGHNA, YSLEER. The CDR3 length is 12 residues. V lost 3 bases to trimming and J lost 9 bases, with 9 bases between them. For the CDR3, the DNA is TGCGCCAGCAGCCATCAGGGTGTTGAGCAGTTCTTC. Protein product: CASSHQGVEQFF.